What follows describes a single T cell receptor beta chain. The PCR used 60 Vbeta and 13 Jbeta primers. Data came from immunoSEQ multiplex PCR; TCRdb stores just in-frame clones and leaves some out. The sample contains approximately 190,000 clones, approximately 84% of which appear only once. This specimen comes from a study of cytomegalovirus exposure and HLA in healthy donors. The CDR3 length is 15 residues. Per germline, CDR1 SGHVS and CDR2 FQNEAQ. V lost 5 bases and J lost 6; bases outside the gene matches: 10. Sequenced sample: PBMCs. The chain links TRBV7-8 to TRBJ2-1; 7 bases line up with TRBD2. This TCR came from a man in his fifties or sixties in good health and CMV-seronegative. Here the CDR3 DNA reads TGTGCCAGCAGCCTCCGCCCGCGGGGGAGCAATGAGCAGTTCTTC. Translating it yields CASSLRPRGSNEQFF. Looking up the rest from reference TRBV7-8 and TRBJ2-1 gives the full variable domain: GAGVSQSPRYKVAKRGQDVALRCDPISGHVSLFWYQQALGQGPEFLTYFQNEAQLDKSGLPSDRFFAERPEGSVSTLKIQRTQQEDSAVYLCASSLRPRGSNEQFFGPGTRLTVL.